The source of this TCR beta chain is a study of beta chain features in type 1 diabetes. TCRB transcripts that were expressed got sequenced, as all of the isolated RNA had been reverse transcribed. Using immunoSEQ multiplex PCR, the repertoire was profiled, and TCRdb retains in-frame clones only, with some absent. Among a few hundred thousand clones listed, 12% to 15% were seen once. Every participating donor gave one draw, a heparinised blood sample averaging about 110 mL. Study-level points and caveats: Reduced insertions and increased deletions marked VDJ junctions in type 1 diabetes patients. There was a moderate but significant shortening of TCRB CDR3s in all four CD4+ subsets of Type 1 diabetes patients. Overrepresentation of cells with high TCR expression could result from cDNA sequencing.

Of note for this clone: Antigen specificity is unknown.

The CDR3 sequence is 13 residues long. Looked up from germline, CDR1 is GTSNPN and CDR2 is SVGIG (reference sequence). Trimming pared 6 bases from V and 0 bases from J, leaving 9 bases between. This TCR was sampled from a young man in good health. Sequencing was performed on central memory CD4+ T cells from blood. The rearrangement joins TRBV30 to TRBJ1-3; D might be TRBD1 (6 bases). The CDR3 here is CACTGLSGNTIYF. For the CDR3, the DNA is TGTGCCTGTACAGGGCTCTCTGGAAACACCATATATTTT.